These T cell receptor beta chains were read from a single sample in a study of T cell changes during pregnancy in multiple sclerosis. Repertoires were generated with immunoSEQ multiplex PCR, while TCRdb's copy carries only in-frame clones and drops some. The sample yields 65,000 to 85,000 clones, approximately 90% seen once. This material consisted of peripheral blood, taken in the third trimester of pregnancy. Every receptor here comes from a female donor with multiple sclerosis, enrolled in a pregnancy study. Both conserved end residues are part of each CDR3. Only part of the rows carry a size: once, few, many, or a class if the clone is expanded.

J: TRBJ2-7
V: TRBV11-3
size: -
CDR3: CASSLVSSGEQYF

J: TRBJ1-1
V: TRBV5-4
size: -
CDR3: CASSLSYRGNTEAFF

J: TRBJ2-7
V: TRBV5-1
size: once
CDR3: CASSFSGGTDEQYF

J: TRBJ1-2
V: TRBV6-5
size: -
CDR3: CASSTQGLILGGYTF

J: TRBJ2-2
V: TRBV5-1
size: -
CDR3: CASSLGQGAYTGELFF

J: TRBJ1-3
V: TRBV6-5
size: -
CDR3: CASSHMAGNGNTIYF

J: TRBJ1-1
V: TRBV5-5
size: few
CDR3: CASLRDRDFLREAFF

J: TRBJ2-3
V: TRBV1
size: few
CDR3: CTTGGGGADTQYF

J: TRBJ2-3
V: TRBV5-1
size: -
CDR3: CASSLEREDTQYF

J: TRBJ2-5
V: TRBV7-7
size: -
CDR3: CASSLGPGKGQETQYF

J: TRBJ2-7
V: TRBV7-9
size: -
CDR3: CATVRVSLYEQYF

J: TRBJ2-7
V: TRBV27
size: -
CDR3: CASSLWAGHGEQYF

J: TRBJ2-7
V: TRBV6-5
size: -
CDR3: CASRRGYEQYF

J: TRBJ1-4
V: TRBV5-1
size: -
CDR3: CASSILGQGEKLFF

J: TRBJ2-7
V: TRBV9
size: once
CDR3: CASSVLGQGTEQYF

J: TRBJ2-1
V: TRBV18
size: -
CDR3: CASSLGGYDGEQFF

J: TRBJ2-1
V: TRBV7-3
size: -
CDR3: CASSPPGEAEILYNEQFF

J: TRBJ2-7
V: TRBV19
size: -
CDR3: CASSTNEGRNEQYF